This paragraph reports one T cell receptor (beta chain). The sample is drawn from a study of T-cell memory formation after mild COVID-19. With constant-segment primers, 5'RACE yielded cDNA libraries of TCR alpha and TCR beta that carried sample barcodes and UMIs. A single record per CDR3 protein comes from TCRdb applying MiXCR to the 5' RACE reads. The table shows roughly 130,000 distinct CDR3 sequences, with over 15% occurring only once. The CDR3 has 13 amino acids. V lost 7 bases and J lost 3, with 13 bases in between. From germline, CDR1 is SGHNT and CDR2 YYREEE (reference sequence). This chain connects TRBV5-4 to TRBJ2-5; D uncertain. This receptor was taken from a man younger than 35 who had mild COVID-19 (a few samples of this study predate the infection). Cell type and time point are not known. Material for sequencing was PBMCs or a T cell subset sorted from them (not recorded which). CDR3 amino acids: CASAALGKETQYF. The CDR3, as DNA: TGTGCCAGCGCAGCGTTGGGAAAAGAGACCCAGTACTTC. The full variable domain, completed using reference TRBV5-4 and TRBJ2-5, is ETGVTQSPTHLIKTRGQQVTLRCSSQSGHNTVSWYQQALGQGPQFIFQYYREEENGRGNFPPRFSGLQFPNYSSELNVNALELDDSALYLCASAALGKETQYFGPGTRLLVL.